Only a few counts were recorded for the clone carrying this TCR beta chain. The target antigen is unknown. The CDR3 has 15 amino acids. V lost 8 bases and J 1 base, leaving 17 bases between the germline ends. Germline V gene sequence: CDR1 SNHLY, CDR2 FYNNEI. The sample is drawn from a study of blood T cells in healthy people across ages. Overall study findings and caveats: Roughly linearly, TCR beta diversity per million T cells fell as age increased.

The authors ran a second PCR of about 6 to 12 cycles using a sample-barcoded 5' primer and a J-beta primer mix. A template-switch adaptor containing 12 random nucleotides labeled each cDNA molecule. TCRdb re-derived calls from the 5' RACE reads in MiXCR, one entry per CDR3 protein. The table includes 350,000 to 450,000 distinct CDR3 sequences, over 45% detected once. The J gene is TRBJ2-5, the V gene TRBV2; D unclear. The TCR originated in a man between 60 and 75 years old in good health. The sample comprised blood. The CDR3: CASQRNRNLQETQYF. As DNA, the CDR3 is TGTGCCAGCCAAAGAAACAGAAACCTCCAAGAGACCCAGTACTTC.